What follows is one TCR beta chain and its context. This sample also contains other DNA sequences that code for the same CDR3. The data are from a study of blood T cell repertoires in COVID-19. Measured with immunoSEQ multiplex PCR; TCRdb has only the in-frame clones, and not every one. The repertoire includes about 210,000 clones, about 84% of them detected once, and 7.8% sits in the top ten. CDR1 SGHRS and CDR2 YFSETQ come from the germline V gene. The CDR3 covers 14 residues. V was clipped by 1 base and J by 5 bases, with 11 bases between them. The sequence derives from a woman over 75 with COVID-19, enrolled during active disease. V is TRBV5-1 and J is TRBJ2-3, with D possibly TRBD2 on 6 matching bases. The source material was peripheral blood. This CDR3 reads CASSLNGGGDTQYF. As DNA, the CDR3 is TGCGCCAGCAGCTTGAACGGGGGAGGAGATACGCAGTATTTT. Full variable domain (remainder filled in from reference TRBV5-1 and TRBJ2-3): KAGVTQTPRYLIKTRGQQVTLSCSPISGHRSVSWYQQTPGQGLQFLFEYFSETQRNKGNFPGRFSGRQFSNSRSEMNVSTLELGDSALYLCASSLNGGGDTQYFGPGTRLTVL.